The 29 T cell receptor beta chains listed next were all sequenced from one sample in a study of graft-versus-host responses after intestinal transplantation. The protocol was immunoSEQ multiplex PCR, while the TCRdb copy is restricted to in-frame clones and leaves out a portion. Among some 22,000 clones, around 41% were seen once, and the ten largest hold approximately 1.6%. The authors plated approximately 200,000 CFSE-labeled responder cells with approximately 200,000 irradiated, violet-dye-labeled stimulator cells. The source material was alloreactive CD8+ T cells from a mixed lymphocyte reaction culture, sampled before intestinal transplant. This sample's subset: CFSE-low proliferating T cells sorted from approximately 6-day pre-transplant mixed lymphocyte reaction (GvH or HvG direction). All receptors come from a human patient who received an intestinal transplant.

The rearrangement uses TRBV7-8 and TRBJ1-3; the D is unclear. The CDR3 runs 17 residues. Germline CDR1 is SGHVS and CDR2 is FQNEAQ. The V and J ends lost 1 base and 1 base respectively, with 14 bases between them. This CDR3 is CASSLVHHGGSGNTIYF. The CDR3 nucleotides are TGTGCCAGCAGCTTAGTCCATCACGGAGGTTCTGGAAACACCATATATTTT.

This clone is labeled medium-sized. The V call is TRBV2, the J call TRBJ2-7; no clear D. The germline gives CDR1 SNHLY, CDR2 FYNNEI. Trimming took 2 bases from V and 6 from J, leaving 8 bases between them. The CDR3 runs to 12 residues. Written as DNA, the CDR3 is TGTGCCAGCAGTGAACCAGTAGGCGAGCAGTACTTC. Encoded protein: CASSEPVGEQYF.

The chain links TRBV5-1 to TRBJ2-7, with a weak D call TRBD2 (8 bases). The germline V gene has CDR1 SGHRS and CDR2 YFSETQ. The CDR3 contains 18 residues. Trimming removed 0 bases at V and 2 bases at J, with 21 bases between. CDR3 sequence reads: CASSLGQGERERTYEQYF. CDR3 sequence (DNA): TGCGCCAGCAGCTTGGGACAGGGCGAGCGGGAGAGAACCTACGAGCAGTACTTC.

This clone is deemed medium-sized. CDR3 DNA: TGTGCCAGCAGTTACGGGGGACCCACTGAAGCTTTCTTT. Its protein product is CASSYGGPTEAFF. The chain is built from TRBV6-5 and TRBJ1-1, with D perhaps TRBD1 (5 bases). The CDR3 spans 13 residues. Germline assignment: CDR1 MNHEY and CDR2 SVGAGI. V was shortened by 2 bases and J by 4 bases, with 8 bases between the two germline ends.

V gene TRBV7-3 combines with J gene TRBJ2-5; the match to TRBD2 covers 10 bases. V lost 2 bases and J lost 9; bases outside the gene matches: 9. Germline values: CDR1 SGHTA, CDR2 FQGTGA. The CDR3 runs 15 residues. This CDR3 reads CASSLGAGGPGAQYF. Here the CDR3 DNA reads TGTGCCAGCAGCTTAGGAGCGGGAGGGCCGGGGGCCCAGTACTTC. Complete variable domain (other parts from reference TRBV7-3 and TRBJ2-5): GAGVSQTPSNKVTEKGKYVELRCDPISGHTALYWYRQSLGQGPEFLIYFQGTGAADDSGLPNDRFFAVRPEGSVSTLKIQRTERGDSAVYLCASSLGAGGPGAQYFGPGTRLLVL.

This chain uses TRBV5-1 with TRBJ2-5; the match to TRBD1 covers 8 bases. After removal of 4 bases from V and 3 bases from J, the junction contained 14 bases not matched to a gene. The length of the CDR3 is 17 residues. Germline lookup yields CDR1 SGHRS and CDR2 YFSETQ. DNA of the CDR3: TGCGCCAGCAGCGTACCCGGGACAGGAGTAACAAAAGAGACCCAGTACTTC. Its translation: CASSVPGTGVTKETQYF.

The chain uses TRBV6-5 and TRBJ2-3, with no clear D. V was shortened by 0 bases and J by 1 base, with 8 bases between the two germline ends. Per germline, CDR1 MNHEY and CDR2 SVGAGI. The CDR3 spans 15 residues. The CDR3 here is CASSYSTLGTDTQYF. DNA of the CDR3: TGTGCCAGCAGTTACTCGACGCTGGGCACAGATACGCAGTATTTT.

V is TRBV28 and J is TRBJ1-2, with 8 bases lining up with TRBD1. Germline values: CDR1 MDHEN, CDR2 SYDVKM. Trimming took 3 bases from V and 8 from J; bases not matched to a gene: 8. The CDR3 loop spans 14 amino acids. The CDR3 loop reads CASSFVSGGRGYTF. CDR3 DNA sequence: TGTGCCAGCAGTTTTGTATCAGGGGGCCGGGGCTACACCTTC.

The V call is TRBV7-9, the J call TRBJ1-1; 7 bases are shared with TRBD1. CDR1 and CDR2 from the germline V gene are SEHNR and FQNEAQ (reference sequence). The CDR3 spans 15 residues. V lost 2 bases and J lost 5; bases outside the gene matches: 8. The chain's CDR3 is CASSLNTGAGTEAFF. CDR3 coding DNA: TGTGCCAGCAGCTTAAATACAGGGGCTGGTACTGAAGCTTTCTTT.

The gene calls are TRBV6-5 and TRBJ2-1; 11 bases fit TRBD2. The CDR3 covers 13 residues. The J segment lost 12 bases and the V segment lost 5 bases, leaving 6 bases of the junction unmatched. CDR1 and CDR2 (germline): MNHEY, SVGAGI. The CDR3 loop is CASSLGLAGRQFF. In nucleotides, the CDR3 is TGTGCCAGCAGTCTCGGACTAGCGGGTAGGCAGTTCTTC.

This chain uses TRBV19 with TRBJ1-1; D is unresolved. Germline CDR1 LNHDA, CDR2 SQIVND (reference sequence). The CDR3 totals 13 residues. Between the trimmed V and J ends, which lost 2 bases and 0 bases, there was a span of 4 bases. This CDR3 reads CASSIWVNTEAFF. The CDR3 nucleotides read TGTGCCAGTAGTATATGGGTGAACACTGAAGCTTTCTTT.

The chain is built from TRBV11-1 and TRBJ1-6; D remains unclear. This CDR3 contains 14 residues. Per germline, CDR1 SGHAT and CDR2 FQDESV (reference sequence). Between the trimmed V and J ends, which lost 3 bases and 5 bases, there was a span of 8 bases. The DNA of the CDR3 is TGTGCCAGCAGCTTGGGCCAGCATAATTCACCCCTCCACTTT. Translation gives CASSLGQHNSPLHF.

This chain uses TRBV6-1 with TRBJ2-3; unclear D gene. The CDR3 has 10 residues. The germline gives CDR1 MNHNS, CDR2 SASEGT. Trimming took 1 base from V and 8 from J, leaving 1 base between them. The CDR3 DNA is TGTGCCAGCAGTGAAGGTACGCAGTATTTT. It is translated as CASSEGTQYF.

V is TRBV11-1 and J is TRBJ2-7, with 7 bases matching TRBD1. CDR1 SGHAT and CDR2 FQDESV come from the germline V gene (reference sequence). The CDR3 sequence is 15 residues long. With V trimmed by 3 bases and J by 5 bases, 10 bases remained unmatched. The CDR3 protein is CASSFRRGGFDEQYF. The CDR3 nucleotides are TGTGCCAGCAGCTTCCGACGAGGGGGCTTCGACGAGCAGTACTTC.

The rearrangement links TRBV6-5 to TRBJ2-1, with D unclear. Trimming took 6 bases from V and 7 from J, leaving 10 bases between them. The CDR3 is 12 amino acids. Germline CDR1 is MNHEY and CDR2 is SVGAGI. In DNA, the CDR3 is TGTGCCAGCAGGACCCCTTTTAATGAGCAGTTCTTC. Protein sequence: CASRTPFNEQFF.

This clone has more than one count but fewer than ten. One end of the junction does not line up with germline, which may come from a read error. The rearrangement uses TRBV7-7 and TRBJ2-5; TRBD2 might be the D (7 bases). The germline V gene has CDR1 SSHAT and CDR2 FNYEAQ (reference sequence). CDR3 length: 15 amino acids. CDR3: CASSIGGASQETQYF. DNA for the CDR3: TGTGCTAGCAGCATTGGGGGGGCCTCCCAAGAGACCCAGTACTTC.

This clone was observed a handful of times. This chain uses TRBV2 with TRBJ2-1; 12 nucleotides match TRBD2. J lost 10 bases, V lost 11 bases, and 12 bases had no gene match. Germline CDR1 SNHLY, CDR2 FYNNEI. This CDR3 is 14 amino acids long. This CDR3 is CAVTRLAGVQEQFF. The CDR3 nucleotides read TGTGCCGTAACTAGACTAGCGGGAGTGCAGGAGCAGTTCTTC. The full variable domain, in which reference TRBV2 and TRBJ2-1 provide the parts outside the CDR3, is EPEVTQTPSHQVTQMGQEVILRCVPISNHLYFYWYRQILGQKVEFLVSFYNNEISEKSEIFDDQFSVERPDGSNFTLKIRSTKLEDSAMYFCAVTRLAGVQEQFFGPGTRLTVL.

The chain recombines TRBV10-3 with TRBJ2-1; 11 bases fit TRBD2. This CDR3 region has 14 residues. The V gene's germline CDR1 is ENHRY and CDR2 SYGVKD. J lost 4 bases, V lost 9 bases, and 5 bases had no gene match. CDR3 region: CAIRLAGSYNEQFF. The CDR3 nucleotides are TGTGCCATTCGACTAGCGGGAAGTTACAATGAGCAGTTCTTC.

The CDR3: CASSPWTPGPEAFF. DNA of the CDR3: TGTGCCAGCTCACCATGGACTCCCGGCCCTGAAGCTTTCTTT. The chain couples TRBV18 to TRBJ1-1; D remains unclear. The CDR3 spans 14 residues. Germline V gene data show CDR1 as KGHSH and CDR2 as LQKENI. The germline V and J ends were trimmed by 2 bases and 6 bases, with 13 bases remaining between them. Variable domain in full (rest from reference TRBV18 and TRBJ1-1): NAGVMQNPRHLVRRRGQEARLRCSPMKGHSHVYWYRQLPEEGLKFMVYLQKENIIDESGMPKERFSAEFPKEGPSILRIQQVVRGDSAAYFCASSPWTPGPEAFFGQGTRLTVV.

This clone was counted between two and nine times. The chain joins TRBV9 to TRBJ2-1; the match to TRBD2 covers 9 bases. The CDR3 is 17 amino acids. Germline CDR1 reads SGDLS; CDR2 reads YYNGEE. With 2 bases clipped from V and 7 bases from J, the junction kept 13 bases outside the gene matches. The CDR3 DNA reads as TGTGCCAGCAGCGTGTATAGCGGGAGAGGGGGGGGGAATGAGCAGTTCTTC. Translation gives CASSVYSGRGGGNEQFF.

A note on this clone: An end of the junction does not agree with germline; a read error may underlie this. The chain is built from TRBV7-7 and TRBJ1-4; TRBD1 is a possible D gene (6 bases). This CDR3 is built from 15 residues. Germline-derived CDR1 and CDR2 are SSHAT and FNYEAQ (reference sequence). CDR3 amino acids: CASSLGAGAAEKLFF. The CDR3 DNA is TGTGCTAGCAGCTTAGGTGCAGGGGCAGCTGAAAAACTGTTTTTT. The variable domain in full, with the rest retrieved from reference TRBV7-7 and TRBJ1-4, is GAGVSQSPRYKVTKRGQDVTLRCDPISSHATLYWYQQALGQGPEFLTYFNYEAQPDKSGLPSDRFSAERPEGSISTLTIQRTEQRDSAMYRCASSLGAGAAEKLFFGSGTQLSVL.

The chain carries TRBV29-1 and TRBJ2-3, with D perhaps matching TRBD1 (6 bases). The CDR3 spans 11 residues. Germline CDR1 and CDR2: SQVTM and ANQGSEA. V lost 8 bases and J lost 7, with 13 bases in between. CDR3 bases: TGCAGCCATGGGGGCCCTAATACGCAGTATTTT. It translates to CSHGGPNTQYF.

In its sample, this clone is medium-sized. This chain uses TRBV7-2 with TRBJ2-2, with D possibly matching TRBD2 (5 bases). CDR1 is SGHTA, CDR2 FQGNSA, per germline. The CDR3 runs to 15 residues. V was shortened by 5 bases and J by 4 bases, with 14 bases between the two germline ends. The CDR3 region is CASSPVLGITGELFF. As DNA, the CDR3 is TGTGCCAGCAGCCCGGTACTAGGCATCACCGGGGAGCTGTTTTTT.

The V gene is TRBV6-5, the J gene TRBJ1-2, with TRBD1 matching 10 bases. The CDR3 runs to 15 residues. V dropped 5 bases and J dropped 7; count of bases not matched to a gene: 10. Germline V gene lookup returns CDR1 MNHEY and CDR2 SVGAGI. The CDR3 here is CASSVSRDRGRGYTF. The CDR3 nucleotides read TGTGCCAGCAGTGTGTCCCGGGACAGGGGACGTGGCTACACCTTC.

The DNA of the CDR3 is TGCGCCAGCAGCCAAGACTGGACAGGGTTCTACGAGCAGTACTTC. Amino acids: CASSQDWTGFYEQYF. The chain recombines TRBV4-1 with TRBJ2-5, with 8 bases that match TRBD1. The end of the DNA is better explained by TRBJ2-7, so the J call may be wrong. CDR3 size: 15 residues. Germline-derived CDR1 and CDR2 are MGHRA and YSYEKL.

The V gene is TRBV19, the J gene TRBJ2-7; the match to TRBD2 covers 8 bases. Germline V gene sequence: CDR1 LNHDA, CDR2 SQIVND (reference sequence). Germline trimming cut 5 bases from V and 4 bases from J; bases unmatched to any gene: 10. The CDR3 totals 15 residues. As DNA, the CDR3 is TGTGCCAGTAGTTTCGGACTAGCAGAACTTTACGAGCAGTACTTC. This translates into CASSFGLAELYEQYF.

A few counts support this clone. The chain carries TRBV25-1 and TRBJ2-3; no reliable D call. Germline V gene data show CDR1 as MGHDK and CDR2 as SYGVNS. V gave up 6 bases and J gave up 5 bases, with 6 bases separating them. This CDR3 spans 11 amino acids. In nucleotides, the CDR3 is TGTGCCAGCAGCGTAATAGATACGCAGTATTTT. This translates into CASSVIDTQYF.

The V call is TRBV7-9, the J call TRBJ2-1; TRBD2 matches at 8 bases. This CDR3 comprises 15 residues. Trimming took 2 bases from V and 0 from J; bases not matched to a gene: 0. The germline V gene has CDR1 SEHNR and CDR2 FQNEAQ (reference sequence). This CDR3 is CASSLLAGSYNEQFF. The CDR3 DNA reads TGTGCCAGCAGCTTACTAGCGGGCTCCTACAATGAGCAGTTCTTC.

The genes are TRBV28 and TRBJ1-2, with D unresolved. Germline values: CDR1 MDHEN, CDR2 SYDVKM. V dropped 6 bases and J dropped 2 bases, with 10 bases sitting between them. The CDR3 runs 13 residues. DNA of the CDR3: TGTGCCAGCAGCAGGACGGAAAACTATGGCTACACCTTC. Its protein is CASSRTENYGYTF.